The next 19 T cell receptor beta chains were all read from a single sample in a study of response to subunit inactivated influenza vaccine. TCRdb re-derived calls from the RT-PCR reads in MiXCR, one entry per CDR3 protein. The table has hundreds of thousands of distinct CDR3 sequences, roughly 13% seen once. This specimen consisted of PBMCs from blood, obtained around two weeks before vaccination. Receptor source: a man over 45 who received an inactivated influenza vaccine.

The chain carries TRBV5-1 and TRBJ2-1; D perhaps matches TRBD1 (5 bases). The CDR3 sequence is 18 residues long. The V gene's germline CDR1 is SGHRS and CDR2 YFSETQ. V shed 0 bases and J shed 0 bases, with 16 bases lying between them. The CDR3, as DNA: TGCGCCAGCAGCTTGGCCGAGACAGATCTCAGCTCCTACAATGAGCAGTTCTTC. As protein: CASSLAETDLSSYNEQFF.

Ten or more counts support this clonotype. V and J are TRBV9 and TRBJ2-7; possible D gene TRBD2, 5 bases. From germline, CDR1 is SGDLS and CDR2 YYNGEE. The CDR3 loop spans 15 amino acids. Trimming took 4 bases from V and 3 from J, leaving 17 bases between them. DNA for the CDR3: TGTGCCAGCAGCCCCAGCGGAGCCCTTCGCTACGAGCAGTACTTC. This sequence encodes CASSPSGALRYEQYF.

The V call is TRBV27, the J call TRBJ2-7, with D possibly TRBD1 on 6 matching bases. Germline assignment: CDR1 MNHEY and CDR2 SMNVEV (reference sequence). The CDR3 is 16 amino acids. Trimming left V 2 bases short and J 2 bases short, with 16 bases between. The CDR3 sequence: CASSLQGQGLTYEQYF. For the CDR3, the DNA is TGTGCCAGCAGTTTACAGGGGCAGGGGCTAACCTACGAGCAGTACTTC.

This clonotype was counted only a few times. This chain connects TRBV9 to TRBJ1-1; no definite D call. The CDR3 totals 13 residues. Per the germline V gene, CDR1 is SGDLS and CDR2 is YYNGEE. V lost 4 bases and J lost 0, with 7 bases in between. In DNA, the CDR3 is TGTGCCAGCAGCCAACAGATGAACACTGAAGCTTTCTTT. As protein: CASSQQMNTEAFF.

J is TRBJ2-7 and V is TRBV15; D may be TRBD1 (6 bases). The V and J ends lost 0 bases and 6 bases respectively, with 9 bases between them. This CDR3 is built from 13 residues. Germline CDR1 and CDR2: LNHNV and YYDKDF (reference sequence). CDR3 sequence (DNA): TGTGCCACCAGCAGAGAGACAGGCTCCGAGCAGTACTTC. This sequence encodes CATSRETGSEQYF.

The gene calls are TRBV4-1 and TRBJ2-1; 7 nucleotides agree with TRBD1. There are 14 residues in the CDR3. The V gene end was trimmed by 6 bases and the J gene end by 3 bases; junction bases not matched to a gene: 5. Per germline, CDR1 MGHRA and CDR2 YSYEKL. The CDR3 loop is CASRLGQLYNEQFF. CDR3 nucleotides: TGCGCCAGCAGACTGGGACAGCTCTACAATGAGCAGTTCTTC.

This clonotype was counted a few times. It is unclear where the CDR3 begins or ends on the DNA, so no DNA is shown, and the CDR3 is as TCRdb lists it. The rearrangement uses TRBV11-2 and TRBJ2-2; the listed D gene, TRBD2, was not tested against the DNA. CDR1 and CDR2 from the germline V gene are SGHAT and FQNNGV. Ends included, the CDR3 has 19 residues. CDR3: CASSLGPVGLAGTPGSCFF.

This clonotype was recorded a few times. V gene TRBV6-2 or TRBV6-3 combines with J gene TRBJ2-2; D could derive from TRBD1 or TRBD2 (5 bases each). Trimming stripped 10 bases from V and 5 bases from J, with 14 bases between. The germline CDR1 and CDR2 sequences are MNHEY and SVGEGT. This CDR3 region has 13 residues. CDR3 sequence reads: CAISGTVTGELFF. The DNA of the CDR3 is TGTGCCATTTCCGGGACGGTAACCGGGGAGCTGTTTTTT.

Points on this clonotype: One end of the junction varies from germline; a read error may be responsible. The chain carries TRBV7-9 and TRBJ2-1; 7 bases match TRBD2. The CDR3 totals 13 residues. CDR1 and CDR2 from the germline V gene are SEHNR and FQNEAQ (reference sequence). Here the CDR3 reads CASGLGGLVEQFF. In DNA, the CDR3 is TGTGCCAGCGGCTTGGGGGGGTTGGTTGAGCAGTTCTTC.

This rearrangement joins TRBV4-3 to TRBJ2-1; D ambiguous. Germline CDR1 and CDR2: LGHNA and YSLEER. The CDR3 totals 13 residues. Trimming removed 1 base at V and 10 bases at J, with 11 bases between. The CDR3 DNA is TGCGCCAGCAGCCAAGCTCCTGGGTTAGAGCAGTTCTTC. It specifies CASSQAPGLEQFF.

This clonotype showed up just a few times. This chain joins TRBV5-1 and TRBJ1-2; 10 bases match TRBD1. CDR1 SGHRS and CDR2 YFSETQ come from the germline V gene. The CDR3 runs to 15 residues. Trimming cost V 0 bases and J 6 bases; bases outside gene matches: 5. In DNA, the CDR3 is TGCGCCAGCAGCTTGGTTGGACAGGGGGGAAATGGCTACACCTTC. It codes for CASSLVGQGGNGYTF. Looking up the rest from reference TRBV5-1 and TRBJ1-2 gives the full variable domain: KAGVTQTPRYLIKTRGQQVTLSCSPISGHRSVSWYQQTPGQGLQFLFEYFSETQRNKGNFPGRFSGRQFSNSRSEMNVSTLELGDSALYLCASSLVGQGGNGYTFGSGTRLTVV.

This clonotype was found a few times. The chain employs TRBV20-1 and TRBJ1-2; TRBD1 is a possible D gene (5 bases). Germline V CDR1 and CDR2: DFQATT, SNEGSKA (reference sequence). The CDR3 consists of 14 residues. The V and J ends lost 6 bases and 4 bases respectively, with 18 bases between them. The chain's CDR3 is CSAAAGGTSYGYTF. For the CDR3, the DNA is TGCAGTGCGGCGGCAGGAGGGACCTCCTATGGCTACACCTTC.

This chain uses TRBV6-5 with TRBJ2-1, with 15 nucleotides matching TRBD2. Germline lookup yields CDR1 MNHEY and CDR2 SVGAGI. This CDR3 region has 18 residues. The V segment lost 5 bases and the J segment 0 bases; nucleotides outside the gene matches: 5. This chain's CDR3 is CASSNGLAGGSSYNEQFF. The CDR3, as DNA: TGTGCCAGCAGTAACGGACTAGCGGGAGGGAGCTCCTACAATGAGCAGTTCTTC.

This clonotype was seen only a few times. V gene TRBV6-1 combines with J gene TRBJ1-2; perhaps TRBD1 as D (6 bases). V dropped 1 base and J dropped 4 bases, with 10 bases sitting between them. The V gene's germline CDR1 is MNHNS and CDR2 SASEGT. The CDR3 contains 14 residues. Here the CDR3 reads CASSEVGQSYGYTF. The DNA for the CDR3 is TGTGCCAGCAGTGAAGTAGGACAGTCCTATGGCTACACCTTC.

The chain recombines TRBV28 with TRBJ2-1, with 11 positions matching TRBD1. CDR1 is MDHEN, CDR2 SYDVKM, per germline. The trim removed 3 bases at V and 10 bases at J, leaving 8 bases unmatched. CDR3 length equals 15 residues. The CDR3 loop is CASSFLDRGRGEQFF. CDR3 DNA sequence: TGTGCCAGCAGTTTCCTGGACAGGGGGCGCGGGGAGCAGTTCTTC. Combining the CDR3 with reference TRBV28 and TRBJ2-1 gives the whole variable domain DVKVTQSSRYLVKRTGEKVFLECVQDMDHENMFWYRQDPGLGLRLIYFSYDVKMKEKGDIPEGYSVSREKKERFSLILESASTNQTSMYLCASSFLDRGRGEQFFGPGTRLTVL.

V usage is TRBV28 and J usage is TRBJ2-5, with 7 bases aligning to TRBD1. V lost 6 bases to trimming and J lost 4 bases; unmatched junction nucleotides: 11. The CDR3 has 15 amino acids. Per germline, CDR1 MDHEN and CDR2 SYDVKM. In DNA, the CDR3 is TGTGCCAGCAGCCCTGGACAGGCCGCGGGAGAGACCCAGTACTTC. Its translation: CASSPGQAAGETQYF.

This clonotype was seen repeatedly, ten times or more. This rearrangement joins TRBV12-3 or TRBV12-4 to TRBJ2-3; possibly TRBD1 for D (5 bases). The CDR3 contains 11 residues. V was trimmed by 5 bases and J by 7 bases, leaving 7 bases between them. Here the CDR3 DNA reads TGTGCCAGCAGTAAGGGGAATACGCAGTATTTT. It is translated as CASSKGNTQYF.

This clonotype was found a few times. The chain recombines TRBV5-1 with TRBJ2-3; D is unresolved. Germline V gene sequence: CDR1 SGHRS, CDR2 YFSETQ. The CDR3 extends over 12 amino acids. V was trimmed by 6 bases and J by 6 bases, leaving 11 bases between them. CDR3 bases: TGCGCCAGCACCCTGGTCGGGGATACGCAGTATTTT. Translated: CASTLVGDTQYF.

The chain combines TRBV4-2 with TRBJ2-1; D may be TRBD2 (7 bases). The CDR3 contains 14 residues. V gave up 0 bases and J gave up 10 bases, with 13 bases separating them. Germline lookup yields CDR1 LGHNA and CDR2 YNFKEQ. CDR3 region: CASSQDRGGGEQFF. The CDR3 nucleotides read TGTGCCAGCAGCCAAGATCGCGGCGGGGGCGAGCAGTTCTTC.